These T cell receptor beta chains were read from a single sample in a study of CD8 T cells in ankylosing spondylitis. TCRdb ran MiXCR on the 5' RACE reads and lists one entry per CDR3 protein. The sample lists around 150,000 distinct CDR3 sequences; about 7% were seen once. Sequenced: blood, either unsorted or a sorted T cell fraction (not recorded which). These receptors were collected from a female donor with ankylosing spondylitis or in good health (not recorded which). Both conserved end residues are part of each CDR3. Each record gives: J gene, D gene, V gene, clone size, CDR3 protein, CDR3 DNA. A D gene is named only where the DNA matches it firmly. Clone size is stated in some rows and not others, as once, few, many or a class when expanded.

>TRBJ2-2|TRBD1|TRBV12-3/TRBV12-4|many
CASSLGTGKTGELFF
TGTGCCAGCAGTTTAGGGACAGGCAAAACCGGGGAGCTGTTTTTT
>TRBJ2-7|TRBD1|TRBV2|NA
CASSEAAIQGGFYEQYF
TGTGCCAGCAGTGAAGCGGCGATACAGGGGGGTTTCTACGAGCAGTACTTC
>TRBJ2-3|NA|TRBV5-1|many
CASSLGHPTDTQYF
TGCGCCAGCAGCTTAGGACACCCCACAGATACGCAGTATTTT
>TRBJ2-5|NA|TRBV3-1|many
CASSQDGGASETQYF
TGTGCCAGCAGCCAAGACGGGGGAGCGTCAGAGACCCAGTACTTC
>TRBJ2-2|TRBD1|TRBV5-5|many
CASSAPGTESGELFF
TGTGCCAGCAGCGCCCCCGGGACAGAATCCGGGGAGCTGTTTTTT
>TRBJ2-2|NA|TRBV12-3/TRBV12-4|many
CASSLWAGGTGELFF
TGTGCCAGCAGTTTATGGGCAGGGGGGACCGGGGAGCTGTTTTTT
>TRBJ2-7|NA|TRBV6-5|many
CASSSPLAGEQYF
TGTGCCAGCAGTTCCCCCTTGGCGGGGGAGCAGTACTTC
>TRBJ1-1|NA|TRBV7-3|many
CASSRGDITNTEAFF
TGTGCCAGCAGCAGGGGCGACATTACCAACACTGAAGCTTTCTTT
>TRBJ2-7|TRBD1|TRBV29-1|many
CSATGVRGSYEQYF
TGCAGCGCAACAGGGGTACGAGGCTCCTACGAGCAGTACTTC
>TRBJ2-7|TRBD2|TRBV3-1|NA
CASSQDSSGGSSYEQYF
TGTGCCAGCAGCCAAGACTCTAGCGGGGGGAGCTCCTACGAGCAGTACTTC
>TRBJ2-1|TRBD2|TRBV4-1|many
CASSQASSSGGGNEQFF
TGCGCCAGCAGCCAAGCTTCTTCTAGCGGGGGGGGGAATGAGCAGTTCTTC